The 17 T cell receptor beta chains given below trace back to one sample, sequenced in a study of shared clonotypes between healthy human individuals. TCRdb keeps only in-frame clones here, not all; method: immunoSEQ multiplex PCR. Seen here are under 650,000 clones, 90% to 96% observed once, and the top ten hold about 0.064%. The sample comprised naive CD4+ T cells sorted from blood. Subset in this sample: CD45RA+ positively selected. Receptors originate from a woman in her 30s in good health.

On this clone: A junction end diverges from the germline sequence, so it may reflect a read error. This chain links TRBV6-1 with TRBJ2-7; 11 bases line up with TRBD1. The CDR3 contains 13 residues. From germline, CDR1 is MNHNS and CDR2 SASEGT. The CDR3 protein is CASSGQGAGEQYF. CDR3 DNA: TGTGCCAGTAGTGGACAGGGGGCTGGAGAGCAGTACTTC.

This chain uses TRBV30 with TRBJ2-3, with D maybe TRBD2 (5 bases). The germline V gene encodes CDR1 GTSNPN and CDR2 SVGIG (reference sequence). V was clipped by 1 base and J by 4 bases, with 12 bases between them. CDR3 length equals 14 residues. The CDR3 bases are TGTGCCTGGAGTGCCCGCCTAGCCCCAGATACGCAGTATTTT. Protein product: CAWSARLAPDTQYF.

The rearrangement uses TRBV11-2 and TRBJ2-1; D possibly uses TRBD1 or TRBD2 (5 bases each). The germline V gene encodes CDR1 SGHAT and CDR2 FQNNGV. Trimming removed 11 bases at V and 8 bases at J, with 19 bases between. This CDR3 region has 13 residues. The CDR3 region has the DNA TGTGCCTGGGGTAGCGTAGAGGGGTATGAGCAGTTCTTC. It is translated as CAWGSVEGYEQFF. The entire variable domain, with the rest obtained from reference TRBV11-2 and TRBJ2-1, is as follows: EAGVAQSPRYKIIEKRQSVAFWCNPISGHATLYWYQQILGQGPKLLIQFQNNGVVDDSQLPKDRFSAERLKGVDSTLKIQPAKLEDSAVYLCAWGSVEGYEQFFGPGTRLTVL.

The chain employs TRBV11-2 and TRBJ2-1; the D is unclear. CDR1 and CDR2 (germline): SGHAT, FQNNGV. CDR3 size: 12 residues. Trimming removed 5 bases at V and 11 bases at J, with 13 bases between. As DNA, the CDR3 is TGTGCCAGCAGCAGTAGACAAGTGCAGCAGTTCTTC. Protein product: CASSSRQVQQFF.

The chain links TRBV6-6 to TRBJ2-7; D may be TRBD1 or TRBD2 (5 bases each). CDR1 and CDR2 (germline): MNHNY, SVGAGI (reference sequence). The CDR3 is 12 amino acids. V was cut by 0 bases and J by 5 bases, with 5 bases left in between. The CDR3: CASSYSGDEQYF. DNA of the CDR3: TGTGCCAGCAGTTACTCGGGGGACGAGCAGTACTTC.

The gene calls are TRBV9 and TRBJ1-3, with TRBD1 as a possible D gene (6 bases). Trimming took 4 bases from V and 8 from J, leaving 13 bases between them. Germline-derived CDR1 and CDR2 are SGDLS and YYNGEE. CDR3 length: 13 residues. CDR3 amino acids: CASSLGHLDTIYF. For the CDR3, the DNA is TGTGCCAGCAGCTTGGGACACTTAGACACCATATATTTT. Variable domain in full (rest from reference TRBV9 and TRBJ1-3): DSGVTQTPKHLITATGQRVTLRCSPRSGDLSVYWYQQSLDQGLQFLIQYYNGEERAKGNILERFSAQQFPDLHSELNLSSLELGDSALYFCASSLGHLDTIYFGEGSWLTVV.

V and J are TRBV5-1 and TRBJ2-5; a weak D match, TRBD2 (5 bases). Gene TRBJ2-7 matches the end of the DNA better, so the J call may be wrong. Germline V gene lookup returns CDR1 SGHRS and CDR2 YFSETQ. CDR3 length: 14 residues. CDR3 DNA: TGCGCCAGCAGCTTGGACTGGGAGCTATACGAGCAGTACTTC. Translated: CASSLDWELYEQYF.

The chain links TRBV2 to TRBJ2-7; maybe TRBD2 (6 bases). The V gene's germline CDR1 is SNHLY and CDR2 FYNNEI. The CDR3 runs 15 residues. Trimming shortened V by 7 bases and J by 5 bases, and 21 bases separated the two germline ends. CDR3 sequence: CASMGDGGGGDEQYF. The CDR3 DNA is TGTGCCAGCATGGGGGACGGAGGAGGAGGGGACGAGCAGTACTTC.

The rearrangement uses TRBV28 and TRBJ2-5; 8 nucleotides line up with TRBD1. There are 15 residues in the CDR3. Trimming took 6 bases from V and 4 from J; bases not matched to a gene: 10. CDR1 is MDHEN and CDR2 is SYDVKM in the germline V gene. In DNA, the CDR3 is TGTGCCAGCAGACCGGACAGGGCACGAGGAGAGACCCAGTACTTC. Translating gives CASRPDRARGETQYF.

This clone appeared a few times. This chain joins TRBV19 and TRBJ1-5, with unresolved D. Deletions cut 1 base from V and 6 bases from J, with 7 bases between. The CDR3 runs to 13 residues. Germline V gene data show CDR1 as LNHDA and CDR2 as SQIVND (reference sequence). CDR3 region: CASSIAKSQPQHF. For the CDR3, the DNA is TGTGCCAGTAGTATAGCTAAGAGTCAGCCCCAGCATTTT.

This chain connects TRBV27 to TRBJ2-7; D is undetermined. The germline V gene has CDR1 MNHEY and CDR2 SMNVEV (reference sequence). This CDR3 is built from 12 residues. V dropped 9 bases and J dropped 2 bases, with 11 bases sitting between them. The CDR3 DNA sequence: TGTGCCAGGTTAAGAAGAACCTACGAGCAGTACTTC. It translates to CARLRRTYEQYF.

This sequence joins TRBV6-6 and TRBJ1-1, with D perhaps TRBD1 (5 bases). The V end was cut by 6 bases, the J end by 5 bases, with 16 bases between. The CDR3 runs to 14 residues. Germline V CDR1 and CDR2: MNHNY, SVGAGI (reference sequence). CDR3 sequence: CASSTGGVRTEAFF. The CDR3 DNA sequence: TGTGCCAGCAGCACCGGAGGGGTGAGAACTGAAGCTTTCTTT.

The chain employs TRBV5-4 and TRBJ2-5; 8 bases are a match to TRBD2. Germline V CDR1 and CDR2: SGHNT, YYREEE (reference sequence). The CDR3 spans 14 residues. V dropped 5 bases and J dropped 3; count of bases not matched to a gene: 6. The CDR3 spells CASSPLAAEETQYF. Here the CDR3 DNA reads TGTGCCAGCAGTCCACTAGCGGCGGAAGAGACCCAGTACTTC.

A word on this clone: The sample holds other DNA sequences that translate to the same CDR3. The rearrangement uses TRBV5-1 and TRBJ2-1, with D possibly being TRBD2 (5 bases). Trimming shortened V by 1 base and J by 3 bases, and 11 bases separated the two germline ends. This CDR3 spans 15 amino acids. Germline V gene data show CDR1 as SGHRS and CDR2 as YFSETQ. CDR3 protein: CASSLRLASYNEQFF. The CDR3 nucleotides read TGCGCCAGCAGCTTGAGATTAGCGAGCTACAATGAGCAGTTCTTC.

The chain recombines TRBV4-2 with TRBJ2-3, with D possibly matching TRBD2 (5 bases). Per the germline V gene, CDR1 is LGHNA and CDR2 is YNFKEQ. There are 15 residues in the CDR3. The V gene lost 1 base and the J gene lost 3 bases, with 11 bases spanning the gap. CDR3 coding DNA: TGTGCCAGCAGCCAAGTTGGGAGTATTACAGATACGCAGTATTTT. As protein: CASSQVGSITDTQYF.

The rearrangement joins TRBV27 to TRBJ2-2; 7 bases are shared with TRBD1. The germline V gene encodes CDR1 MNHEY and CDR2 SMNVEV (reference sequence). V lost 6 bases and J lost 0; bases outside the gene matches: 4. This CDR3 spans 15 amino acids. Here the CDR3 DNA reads TGTGCCAGCAGAACGGGACAGCCGAACACCGGGGAGCTGTTTTTT. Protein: CASRTGQPNTGELFF.

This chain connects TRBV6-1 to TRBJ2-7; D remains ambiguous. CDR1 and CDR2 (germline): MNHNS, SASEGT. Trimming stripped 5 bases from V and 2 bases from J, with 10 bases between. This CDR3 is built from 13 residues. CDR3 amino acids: CASSRTQPYEQYF. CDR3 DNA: TGTGCCAGCAGTCGGACCCAGCCCTACGAGCAGTACTTC.